This section outlines one TCR beta chain sequence together with its context. TCRdb re-called the RT-PCR reads with MiXCR, one entry per CDR3 protein. This sample yields just under 550,000 distinct CDR3 sequences, of which roughly 23% are seen a single time; about 2.8% belongs to the top ten. These data come from a study of response to subunit inactivated influenza vaccine. Germline CDR1 and CDR2: LGHNA and YNFKEQ. CDR3 length equals 14 residues. Trimming left V 0 bases short and J 2 bases short, with 8 bases between. The sample also formed part of further work on T cells expressing NK-cell markers. From that paper: TCR beta cDNA was made by 5'RACE template switching with UMIs. It was sorted CD3+CD56+NKG2C+, CD3+CD56+NKG2C- and CD3+CD56-NKG2C+ T cells that supplied the TCR beta repertoires. Sequenced donors, eight in total, included seven who were HCMV-seropositive and one who was seronegative. Dominant NKG2C+ clonotypes in about 6 donors made up roughly 1.0-8% of CD8+ T cells. It remained uncertain whether the expanded NKG2C+ T cell clones were specific for HCMV antigens.

The genes are TRBV4-2 and TRBJ2-7; D gene ambiguous. The sample in question was CD4+ T cells sorted from PBMCs, obtained 11 to 12 days after vaccination. The clonotype originates from a man between 45 and 60 years old who received an inactivated influenza vaccine. CDR3 protein: CASSQEPGTYEQYF. The CDR3 DNA reads TGTGCCAGCAGCCAAGAACCCGGAACCTACGAGCAGTACTTC.